These T cell receptor beta chains were read from a single sample in a study of T cell repertoires in cytomegalovirus infection. TCRdb passed the reads through MiXCR, listing each CDR3 protein once. The profile shows approximately 500,000 distinct CDR3 sequences, around 11% of them singletons. Material: PBMCs. The receptors here all came from a human donor in good health (CMV status not recorded). Some clones in this sample may be carry-over from other donors' samples. CDR3s include the opening cysteine and the closing phenylalanine or tryptophan. D genes are given only for firm matches. A clone size is listed for some rows: how often the clone was seen (once, few, many), or a class if it is expanded.

D,J,V,size,CDR3,DNA
.,TRBJ2-5,TRBV11-1,many,CASRRQTQETQYF,TGTGCCAGCAGGAGACAGACCCAAGAGACCCAGTACTTC
TRBD1,TRBJ1-2,TRBV11-2,few,CASSPQGGVYYGYTF,TGTGCCAGCAGCCCTCAAGGGGGCGTATATTATGGCTACACCTTC
TRBD2,TRBJ2-1,TRBV7-9,many,CASSQTGRLTYNEQFF,TGTGCCAGCAGCCAGACCGGGAGGTTAACCTACAATGAGCAGTTCTTC
TRBD1,TRBJ2-7,TRBV11-1,few,CASSSQGAFPYEQYF,TGTGCCAGCAGCTCACAGGGGGCCTTTCCCTACGAGCAGTACTTC
.,TRBJ2-2,TRBV29-1,many,CSVEYSRTTGELFF,TGCAGCGTTGAGTACTCGCGGACGACCGGGGAGCTGTTTTTT
TRBD1,TRBJ2-5,TRBV6-1,many,CASPGQGDKETQYF,TGTGCCAGCCCGGGACAGGGGGATAAAGAGACCCAGTACTTC
.,TRBJ1-1,TRBV12-3/TRBV12-4,many,CASCKGVTNTEAFF,TGTGCCAGCTGTAAAGGAGTGACGAACACTGAAGCTTTCTTT
TRBD2,TRBJ2-7,TRBV19,many,CASSPTSGSAYEQYF,TGTGCCAGTAGTCCGACTAGCGGGAGTGCATACGAGCAGTACTTC
.,TRBJ1-5,TRBV6-1,many,CASSNEAGGGSNQPQHF,TGTGCCAGCAGCAACGAAGCGGGGGGGGGCTCCAATCAGCCCCAGCATTTT
TRBD2,TRBJ2-1,TRBV18,.,CASSPMRGGSNEQFF,TGTGCCAGCTCACCAATGCGGGGGGGGAGCAATGAGCAGTTCTTC
TRBD1,TRBJ2-7,TRBV14,.,CASSQRTGVNEQYF,TGTGCCAGCAGCCAAAGGACAGGGGTCAACGAGCAGTACTTC
TRBD1,TRBJ2-4,TRBV6-2/TRBV6-3,many,CASTGTGGAKNIQYF,TGTGCCAGCACGGGGACAGGGGGAGCCAAAAACATTCAGTACTTC
.,TRBJ2-2,TRBV20-1,.,CSARAQLTDTGELFF,TGCAGTGCTAGAGCGCAACTAACGGACACCGGGGAGCTGTTTTTT
.,TRBJ1-2,TRBV3-1,.,CASSWSPGEGYTF,TGTGCCAGCAGCTGGAGTCCAGGGGAAGGCTACACCTTC
TRBD2,TRBJ2-1,TRBV6-5,.,CASSYAGELANNEQFF,TGTGCCAGCAGTTACGCGGGGGAGCTCGCCAACAATGAGCAGTTCTTC
.,TRBJ1-2,TRBV9,.,CASSVVAGRGYTF,TGTGCCAGCAGCGTAGTAGCGGGCCGTGGCTACACCTTC
.,TRBJ2-7,TRBV5-4,many,CASRSRGQQYEQYF,TGTGCCAGCAGATCTCGGGGACAACAATACGAGCAGTACTTC
TRBD2,TRBJ2-3,TRBV12-3/TRBV12-4,many,CASSKGLAGSTDTQYF,TGTGCCAGCAGTAAAGGACTAGCGGGGAGCACAGATACGCAGTATTTT
.,TRBJ1-4,TRBV2,many,CASSLGIEKLFF,TGTGCCAGCTCTTTGGGGATTGAAAAACTGTTTTTT
.,TRBJ1-1,TRBV18,.,CASSPRLGGGAEAFF,TGTGCCAGCTCACCACGTTTAGGGGGGGGCGCTGAAGCTTTCTTT
TRBD2,TRBJ2-3,TRBV5-1,few,CASSLVAGGRTDTQYF,TGCGCCAGCAGCTTGGTAGCGGGGGGTCGCACAGATACGCAGTATTTT